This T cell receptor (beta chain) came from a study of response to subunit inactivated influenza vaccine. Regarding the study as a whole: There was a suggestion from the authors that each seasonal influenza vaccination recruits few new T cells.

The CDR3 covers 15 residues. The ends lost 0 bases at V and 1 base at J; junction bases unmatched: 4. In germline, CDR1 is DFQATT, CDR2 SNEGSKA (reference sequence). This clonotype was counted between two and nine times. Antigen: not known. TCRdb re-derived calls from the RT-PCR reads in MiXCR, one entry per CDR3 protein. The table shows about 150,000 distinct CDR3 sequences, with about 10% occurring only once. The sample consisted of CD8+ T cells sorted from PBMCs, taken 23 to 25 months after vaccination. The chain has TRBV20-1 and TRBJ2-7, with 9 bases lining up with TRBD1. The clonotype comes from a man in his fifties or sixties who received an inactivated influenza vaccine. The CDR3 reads CSARDLGQGSYEQYF. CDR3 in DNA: TGCAGTGCTAGAGATCTAGGACAGGGGTCCTACGAGCAGTACTTC.